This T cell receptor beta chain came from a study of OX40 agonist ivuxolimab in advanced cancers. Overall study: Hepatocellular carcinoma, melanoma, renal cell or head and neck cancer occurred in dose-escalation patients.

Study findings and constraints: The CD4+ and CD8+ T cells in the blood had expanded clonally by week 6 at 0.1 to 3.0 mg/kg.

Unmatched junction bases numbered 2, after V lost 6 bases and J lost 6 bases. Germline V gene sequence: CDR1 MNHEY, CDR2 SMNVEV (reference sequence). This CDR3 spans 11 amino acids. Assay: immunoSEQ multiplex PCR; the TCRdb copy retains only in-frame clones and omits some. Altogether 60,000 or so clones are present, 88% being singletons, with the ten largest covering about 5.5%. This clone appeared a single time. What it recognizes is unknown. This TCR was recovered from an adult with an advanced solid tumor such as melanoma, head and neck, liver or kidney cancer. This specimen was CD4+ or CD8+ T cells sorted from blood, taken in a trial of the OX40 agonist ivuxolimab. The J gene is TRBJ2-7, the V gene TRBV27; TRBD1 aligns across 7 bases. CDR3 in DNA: TGTGCCAGCAGAACAGGGGTCGAGCAGTACTTC. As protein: CASRTGVEQYF.